These 32 T cell receptor beta chains originate from one sample sequenced in a study of patients and donors after allogeneic stem cell transplantation. TCRdb recomputed calls from the RT-PCR reads with MiXCR, one row per CDR3 protein. The sample carries about 110,000 distinct CDR3 sequences, 35% to 45% recorded once. Sequenced sample: blood, either unsorted or a sorted T cell fraction (not recorded which). These receptors were obtained from a human donor who was either an allogeneic HSCT recipient or a stem cell or donor lymphocyte infusion donor (not recorded which). It is not recorded whose cells these are; they may come from a transplant donor.

V gene TRBV4-2 combines with J gene TRBJ2-2; D is ambiguous. Trimming took off 1 base at V and 3 bases at J, with 9 bases between the two ends. Looked up from germline, CDR1 is LGHNA and CDR2 is YNFKEQ. The CDR3 has 15 amino acids. The CDR3 DNA follows: TGTGCCAGCAGCCAAGGAAGGTGGGACACCGGGGAGCTGTTTTTT. Amino acids: CASSQGRWDTGELFF.

This clonotype was counted only a few times. V and J are TRBV18 and TRBJ1-2; perhaps TRBD1 as D (6 bases). The V end lost 1 base, the J end lost 7 bases, and 10 bases lay between the germline ends. The CDR3 length is 13 residues. Germline CDR1 KGHSH, CDR2 LQKENI. CDR3 nucleotide sequence: TGTGCCAGCTCACCACAGGGGGACGGTGGCTACACCTTC. Protein sequence: CASSPQGDGGYTF.

The rearrangement links TRBV11-2 to TRBJ2-6; 8 positions agree with TRBD1. CDR1 and CDR2 from the germline V gene are SGHAT and FQNNGV. The CDR3 length is 15 residues. The V gene end was trimmed by 5 bases and the J gene end by 2 bases; junction bases not matched to a gene: 2. The CDR3 coding sequence is TGTGCCAGCAGCCAACAGGGGGCTGGGGCCAACGTCCTGACTTTC. It specifies CASSQQGAGANVLTF.

This clonotype was observed a handful of times. The chain is built from TRBV20-1 and TRBJ1-3; a weak D match, TRBD1 (6 bases). This CDR3 region has 13 residues. The germline V gene encodes CDR1 DFQATT and CDR2 SNEGSKA (reference sequence). Trimming left V 5 bases short and J 1 base short, with 9 bases between. CDR3 coding DNA: TGCAGTGCTGAACAGGGATCTGGAAACACCATATATTTT. Translation gives CSAEQGSGNTIYF.

This clonotype was detected only a few times. V and J are TRBV5-1 and TRBJ1-2, with unresolved D. This CDR3 contains 13 residues. Germline CDR1 is SGHRS and CDR2 is YFSETQ. The germline V and J ends were trimmed by 2 bases and 2 bases, with 7 bases remaining between them. CDR3 nucleotide sequence: TGCGCCAGCAGCTTTGACGGAAACTATGGCTACACCTTC. It encodes CASSFDGNYGYTF.

This chain connects TRBV5-1 to TRBJ2-7; 7 nucleotides agree with TRBD1. Per the germline V gene, CDR1 is SGHRS and CDR2 is YFSETQ. The CDR3 consists of 16 residues. Losses at the gene ends were 3 bases for V and 0 bases for J; bases not matched to a gene: 9. Here the CDR3 reads CASSSGTVSGSYEQYF. The CDR3 coding sequence is TGCGCCAGCAGCTCAGGGACAGTTTCGGGCTCCTACGAGCAGTACTTC.

This clonotype was found a few times. The genes are TRBV12-3 or TRBV12-4 and TRBJ1-6; unclear D gene. Trimming cost V 6 bases and J 5 bases, with 11 bases left between them. This CDR3 contains 14 residues. CDR3: CASSRPPNNSPLHF. In nucleotides, the CDR3 is TGTGCCAGCAGCCGGCCGCCTAATAATTCACCCCTCCACTTT.

This clonotype was observed a handful of times. V usage is TRBV29-1 and J usage is TRBJ2-1; weak D call: TRBD2 (5 bases). Trimming stripped 6 bases from V and 8 bases from J, with 8 bases between. This CDR3 is built from 10 residues. CDR1 is SQVTM, CDR2 ANQGSEA, per germline. The CDR3 is CSVGDYEQFF. The CDR3 nucleotides read TGCAGCGTGGGAGATTATGAGCAGTTCTTC.

The chain couples TRBV2 to TRBJ1-5, with TRBD1 matching 7 bases. CDR1 is SNHLY, CDR2 FYNNEI, per germline. J was trimmed by 4 bases and V by 6 bases; bases with no gene match: 3. This CDR3 has 13 amino acids. CDR3 in amino acids: CASRGTVNQPQHF. DNA for the CDR3: TGTGCCAGCAGGGGGACAGTTAATCAGCCCCAGCATTTT.

The gene calls are TRBV11-2 and TRBJ2-2; perhaps D is TRBD1 or TRBD2 (5 bases each). Germline values: CDR1 SGHAT, CDR2 FQNNGV. V lost 5 bases and J 6 bases, leaving 22 bases between the germline ends. The CDR3 extends over 17 amino acids. The CDR3 here is CASSQTGTRGLSGELFF. DNA of the CDR3: TGTGCCAGCAGCCAAACCGGGACGCGCGGACTGTCCGGGGAGCTGTTTTTT.

DNA of the CDR3: TGTGCCAGCAGCCGCGGGGGAGGGGAGACCCAGTACTTC. This translates into CASSRGGGETQYF. V usage is TRBV7-6 and J usage is TRBJ2-5, with TRBD2 matching over 7 bases. The length of the CDR3 is 13 residues. V lost 5 bases, J lost 5 bases, and 5 bases stayed unmatched. The germline V gene encodes CDR1 SGHVS and CDR2 FNYEAQ. Filled out from reference TRBV7-6 and TRBJ2-5, the complete variable domain reads GAGVSQSPRYKVTKRGQDVALRCDPISGHVSLYWYRQALGQGPEFLTYFNYEAQQDKSGLPNDRFSAERPEGSISTLTIQRTEQRDSAMYRCASSRGGGETQYFGPGTRLLVL.

The J gene is TRBJ1-1, the V gene TRBV27, with D perhaps matching TRBD1 (6 bases). Germline values: CDR1 MNHEY, CDR2 SMNVEV (reference sequence). The CDR3 contains 13 residues. V was trimmed by 3 bases and J by 11 bases, leaving 16 bases between them. This chain's CDR3 is CASSFMQGWYAFF. In DNA, the CDR3 is TGTGCCAGCAGTTTCATGCAGGGGTGGTATGCTTTCTTT.

The chain joins TRBV7-3 to TRBJ2-1, with D possibly TRBD1 on 5 matching bases. The germline CDR1 and CDR2 sequences are SGHTA and FQGTGA. This CDR3 is 14 amino acids long. Trimming took 5 bases from V and 7 from J, leaving 15 bases between them. CDR3 coding DNA: TGTGCCAGCAGCCAACGTAGGGGCTCTAATGAGCAGTTCTTC. This gives the protein CASSQRRGSNEQFF.

This clonotype came up a few times. The rearrangement joins TRBV12-3 or TRBV12-4 to TRBJ2-2; no firm D call. V lost 2 bases and J 4 bases, leaving 11 bases between the germline ends. The CDR3 consists of 15 residues. This chain's CDR3 is CASSLTGPTTGELFF. Written as DNA, the CDR3 is TGTGCCAGCAGTTTAACCGGGCCAACCACCGGGGAGCTGTTTTTT.

The genes are TRBV12-3 or TRBV12-4 and TRBJ2-3, with TRBD2 as a possible D gene (5 bases). The CDR3 contains 16 residues. Trimming pared 3 bases from V and 3 bases from J, leaving 16 bases between. DNA for the CDR3: TGTGCCAGCAGTTTTACCGGGGTGTCCATGACAGATACGCAGTATTTT. It translates to CASSFTGVSMTDTQYF.

This clonotype came up many times. V gene TRBV12-3 or TRBV12-4 combines with J gene TRBJ1-1; D not certain. Trimming shortened V by 4 bases and J by 4 bases, and 16 bases separated the two germline ends. The length of the CDR3 is 15 residues. The CDR3 sequence: CASSYLGSGTTEAFF. CDR3 DNA: TGTGCCAGCAGTTACCTTGGATCCGGTACCACTGAAGCTTTCTTT.

This clonotype has at least ten counts. The chain employs TRBV5-1 and TRBJ2-7; 10 nucleotides agree with TRBD1. The V and J ends lost 0 bases and 4 bases, in that order; junction bases with no gene match: 7. Germline V gives CDR1 SGHRS, CDR2 YFSETQ. The CDR3 sequence is 16 residues long. CDR3 DNA sequence: TGCGCCAGCAGCTTGGCCAAGACAGGGGGCCAATACGAGCAGTACTTC. This gives the protein CASSLAKTGGQYEQYF.

The chain has TRBV6-2 or TRBV6-3 and TRBJ2-7; 12 bases match TRBD2. V lost 6 bases to trimming and J lost 5 bases; unmatched junction nucleotides: 5. Germline CDR1 and CDR2: MNHEY and SVGEGT. This CDR3 is 14 amino acids long. The CDR3 coding sequence is TGTGCCAGCAGAGGACTAGCGGGATTCCACGAGCAGTACTTC. It translates to CASRGLAGFHEQYF.

The genes are TRBV24-1 and TRBJ2-2, with D possibly TRBD2 on 6 matching bases. The V gene lost 0 bases and the J gene lost 1 base, with 14 bases spanning the gap. Germline lookup yields CDR1 KGHDR and CDR2 SFDVKD. The CDR3 spans 18 residues. CDR3 sequence reads: CATSDLPGGKENTGELFF. The CDR3 bases are TGTGCCACCAGTGATTTGCCCGGAGGGAAGGAGAACACCGGGGAGCTGTTTTTT.

The chain carries TRBV7-8 and TRBJ2-3; D gene ambiguous. In germline, CDR1 is SGHVS, CDR2 FQNEAQ. There are 14 residues in the CDR3. The germline V and J ends were trimmed by 5 bases and 3 bases, with 12 bases remaining between them. CDR3 DNA: TGTGCCAGCAGCCTGAATTTCGGGACAGATACGCAGTATTTT. Protein sequence: CASSLNFGTDTQYF. The variable domain in full, with the rest retrieved from reference TRBV7-8 and TRBJ2-3, is GAGVSQSPRYKVAKRGQDVALRCDPISGHVSLFWYQQALGQGPEFLTYFQNEAQLDKSGLPSDRFFAERPEGSVSTLKIQRTQQEDSAVYLCASSLNFGTDTQYFGPGTRLTVL.

The V and J genes are TRBV27 and TRBJ1-2; 7 bases align to TRBD1. Germline CDR1 and CDR2: MNHEY and SMNVEV (reference sequence). The CDR3 is made up of 19 amino acids. V dropped 5 bases and J dropped 4; count of bases not matched to a gene: 22. The CDR3 is CASSRHSTGRGGNFYGYTF. The CDR3 DNA reads as TGTGCCAGCAGTCGACACTCAACCGGGAGAGGGGGCAATTTCTATGGCTACACCTTC.

The gene calls are TRBV18 and TRBJ2-7; D uncertain. Looked up from germline, CDR1 is KGHSH and CDR2 is LQKENI. The CDR3 is 15 amino acids. V lost 3 bases to trimming and J lost 2 bases, with 14 bases between them. The CDR3 reads CASSPEGTQPYEQYF. CDR3 bases: TGTGCCAGCTCACCCGAAGGTACTCAGCCCTACGAGCAGTACTTC.

This chain links TRBV5-1 with TRBJ1-1; maybe TRBD1 (5 bases). Trimming cost V 2 bases and J 1 base, with 9 bases left between them. CDR1 is SGHRS, CDR2 YFSETQ, per germline. The CDR3 is 14 residues long. The DNA for the CDR3 is TGCGCCAGCAGCTTCGACGGGGCGAACACTGAAGCTTTCTTT. Its translation: CASSFDGANTEAFF.

This clonotype was detected a few times. The genes are TRBV12-3 or TRBV12-4 and TRBJ2-7; D is unresolved. The CDR3 covers 13 residues. V lost 3 bases to trimming and J lost 0 bases, with 6 bases between them. CDR3 sequence reads: CASSFSLSYEQYF. In DNA form, the CDR3 reads TGTGCCAGCAGTTTTTCACTCTCCTACGAGCAGTACTTC.

The sample holds many counts of this clonotype. The V gene is TRBV7-2, the J gene TRBJ1-5; D might be TRBD1 (5 bases). This CDR3 is 14 amino acids long. Germline CDR1 is SGHTA and CDR2 is FQGNSA. The V end lost 0 bases, the J end lost 2 bases, and 5 bases lay between the germline ends. The chain's CDR3 is CASSLAGGNQPQHF. The DNA for the CDR3 is TGTGCCAGCAGCTTAGCGGGGGGCAATCAGCCCCAGCATTTT.

There are a few counts of this clonotype. The chain couples TRBV5-5 to TRBJ1-5; D remains unclear. This CDR3 is 13 amino acids long. Trimming left V 2 bases short and J 7 bases short, with 10 bases between. The germline V gene has CDR1 SGHKS and CDR2 YYEKEE (reference sequence). The CDR3 is CASSFQVGQPQHF. The DNA for the CDR3 is TGTGCCAGCAGCTTTCAGGTCGGGCAGCCCCAGCATTTT. Supplemented by reference TRBV5-5 and TRBJ1-5, the full variable domain reads DAGVTQSPTHLIKTRGQQVTLRCSPISGHKSVSWYQQVLGQGPQFIFQYYEKEERGRGNFPDRFSARQFPNYSSELNVNALLLGDSALYLCASSFQVGQPQHFGDGTRLSIL.

The chain has TRBV5-1 and TRBJ2-2; D remains ambiguous. The V gene's germline CDR1 is SGHRS and CDR2 YFSETQ. This CDR3 region has 12 residues. Between the trimmed V and J ends, which lost 5 bases and 3 bases, there was a span of 5 bases. The CDR3 DNA follows: TGCGCCAGCAGAAGACACACCGGGGAGCTGTTTTTT. This gives the protein CASRRHTGELFF.

The rearrangement uses TRBV28 and TRBJ2-1; TRBD1 matches 7 bases. After removal of 4 bases from V and 4 bases from J, the junction contained 10 bases not matched to a gene. Germline V gene lookup returns CDR1 MDHEN and CDR2 SYDVKM. CDR3 length equals 16 residues. The CDR3 DNA is TGTGCCAGCAGTTCCGGTTGGCCAGGGGGTTACAATGAGCAGTTCTTC. Translated, it gives CASSSGWPGGYNEQFF.

This clonotype was counted only a few times. J is TRBJ2-1 and V is TRBV11-2; unclear D gene. Germline CDR1 SGHAT, CDR2 FQNNGV. This CDR3 comprises 19 residues. The ends were cut back, 1 base at V and 5 bases at J, with 24 bases in the middle. In DNA form, the CDR3 reads TGTGCCAGCAGCTTAGCGCCCCAGAGCACTAATCCTGACAACAATGAGCAGTTCTTC. Encoded protein: CASSLAPQSTNPDNNEQFF.

This clonotype was observed once. V and J are TRBV15 and TRBJ1-4, with no clear D. Germline V gives CDR1 LNHNV, CDR2 YYDKDF (reference sequence). V lost 0 bases to trimming and J lost 8 bases, with 16 bases between them. The CDR3 has 16 residues. CDR3 DNA sequence: TGTGCCACCAGCAGAGACCGAGGGTCGCGTGGGGAAAAACTGTTTTTT. Its translation: CATSRDRGSRGEKLFF.

This clonotype was observed a few times. V gene TRBV20-1 combines with J gene TRBJ1-3; D call uncertain. Germline values: CDR1 DFQATT, CDR2 SNEGSKA (reference sequence). The CDR3 is 13 amino acids. The V end was cut by 6 bases, the J end by 0 bases, with 9 bases between. CDR3 sequence reads: CSAEEFSGNTIYF. As DNA, the CDR3 is TGCAGTGCCGAGGAGTTCTCTGGAAACACCATATATTTT.

The chain combines TRBV5-1 with TRBJ2-3; possibly TRBD1 or TRBD2 for D (7 bases each). V was clipped by 4 bases and J by 2 bases, with 17 bases between them. Per the germline V gene, CDR1 is SGHRS and CDR2 is YFSETQ. This CDR3 spans 16 amino acids. In DNA form, the CDR3 reads TGCGCCAGCAGCCCAGTTACAGGGGACTACACAGATACGCAGTATTTT. It codes for CASSPVTGDYTDTQYF.